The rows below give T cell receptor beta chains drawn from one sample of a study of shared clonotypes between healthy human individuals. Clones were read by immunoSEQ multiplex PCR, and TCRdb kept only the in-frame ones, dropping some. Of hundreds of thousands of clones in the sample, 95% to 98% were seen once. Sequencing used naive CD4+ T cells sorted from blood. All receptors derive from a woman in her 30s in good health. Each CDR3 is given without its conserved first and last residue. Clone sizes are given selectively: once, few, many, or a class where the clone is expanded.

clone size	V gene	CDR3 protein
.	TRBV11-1	ASSSPGLAGRDTDTQY
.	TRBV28	ASSLDTGAGYT
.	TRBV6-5	ASEQTANYGYT
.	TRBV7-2	ASSSRRGYEQY
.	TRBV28	ASSPLGITHNSPLH
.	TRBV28	ASSWSGFASPLH
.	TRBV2	ASRPGGIRSYNSPLH
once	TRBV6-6	ASSFPDSFYEQY
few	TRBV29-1	SVRIANYGYT
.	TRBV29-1	SVEVGIGRGYTEAF
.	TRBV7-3	ASGETELSIAGYT
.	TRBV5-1	ASSYRGRNTEAF
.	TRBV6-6	ASSPIGTANTGELF
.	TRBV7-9	ASSSPQGARQTQY
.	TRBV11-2	ASSLGVRGDSGNTIY
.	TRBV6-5	ASSYELTYEQY
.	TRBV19	ASSRQGQTGYT
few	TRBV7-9	ASSLVTSGYT
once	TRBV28	ASSFIGVGIF
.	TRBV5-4	ASSLRGTNTGELF
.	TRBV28	ASASLAVPNQPQH
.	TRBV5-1	ASSFGGLVSTGELF
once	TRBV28	ASSSRYEQY
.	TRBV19	ASSRDRANYGYT
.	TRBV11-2	ASSPDGNQPQH
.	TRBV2	ASSVGRGTGELF
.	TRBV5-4	ASSPRGGAGGNEQY
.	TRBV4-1	ASSQDRLRGNTIY